What follows are 26 T cell receptor beta chains derived from one specimen sequenced in a study of beta chain features in type 1 diabetes. As every portion of the isolated RNA was reverse transcribed, the sequencing read expressed TCRB transcripts. Generated by immunoSEQ multiplex PCR, the TCRdb table keeps only in-frame clones and is missing some. This sample yields 330,000 or so clones, of which about 14% are seen a single time; approximately 6.7% belongs to the top ten. Sequences were obtained from central memory CD4+ T cells from blood. The receptors come from a man between 25 and 39 years old in good health.

A few counts support this clone. The gene calls are TRBV6-5 and TRBJ1-2, with 7 bases fitting TRBD1. This CDR3 is built from 14 residues. The germline CDR1 and CDR2 sequences are MNHEY and SVGAGI. After removal of 5 bases from V and 6 bases from J, the junction contained 9 bases not matched to a gene. The CDR3 DNA reads as TGTGCCAGCAGTCTACAGGGGCGGACTGATGGCTACACCTTC. Encoded protein: CASSLQGRTDGYTF.

The chain employs TRBV7-8 and TRBJ1-3; no definite D call. Germline V CDR1 and CDR2: SGHVS, FQNEAQ. The CDR3 extends over 18 amino acids. V was clipped by 3 bases and J by 0 bases, with 18 bases between them. The chain's CDR3 is CASSFSLRKGNSGNTIYF. The CDR3 DNA reads TGTGCCAGCAGCTTTAGTTTGCGGAAGGGAAACTCTGGAAACACCATATATTTT. Combining the CDR3 with reference TRBV7-8 and TRBJ1-3 gives the whole variable domain GAGVSQSPRYKVAKRGQDVALRCDPISGHVSLFWYQQALGQGPEFLTYFQNEAQLDKSGLPSDRFFAERPEGSVSTLKIQRTQQEDSAVYLCASSFSLRKGNSGNTIYFGEGSWLTVV.

The rearrangement joins TRBV7-2 to TRBJ2-5; no reliable D call. From germline, CDR1 is SGHTA and CDR2 FQGNSA. The CDR3 spans 14 residues. V dropped 7 bases and J dropped 2 bases, with 14 bases sitting between them. In DNA, the CDR3 is TGTGCCAGCACCCCTCGCGTGGGGCAAGAGACCCAGTACTTC. Translated: CASTPRVGQETQYF.

The chain recombines TRBV7-9 with TRBJ1-2; a weak D match, TRBD1 (6 bases). Germline CDR1 and CDR2: SEHNR and FQNEAQ (reference sequence). V lost 5 bases to trimming and J lost 5 bases, with 15 bases between them. The CDR3 has 14 amino acids. The CDR3, as DNA: TGTGCCAGCAGCCAAGCCGGGACAAGATATGGCTACACCTTC. Its translation is CASSQAGTRYGYTF.

This clone occurred a few times. This sequence joins TRBV7-9 and TRBJ1-2, with D hard to call. With 7 bases removed from V and 7 bases from J, the gap between germline ends came to 16 bases. The CDR3 loop spans 13 amino acids. The germline CDR1 and CDR2 sequences are SEHNR and FQNEAQ (reference sequence). In DNA, the CDR3 is TGTGCCAGCACCGAGCGGGAGAGTAGTGGCTACACCTTC. Encoded protein: CASTERESSGYTF.

In this sample, this clone turned up many times. The chain combines TRBV6-1 with TRBJ2-1; D not certain. V lost 8 bases and J lost 5, with 13 bases in between. This CDR3 is 13 amino acids long. Germline-derived CDR1 and CDR2 are MNHNS and SASEGT. The CDR3 sequence is CASAGQYNNEQFF. As DNA, the CDR3 is TGTGCCAGCGCCGGCCAGTATAACAATGAGCAGTTCTTC.

This chain joins TRBV27 and TRBJ1-4; 11 nucleotides line up with TRBD1. The V segment lost 6 bases and the J segment 6 bases; nucleotides outside the gene matches: 6. This CDR3 comprises 15 residues. CDR1 and CDR2 (germline): MNHEY, SMNVEV (reference sequence). The DNA for the CDR3 is TGTGCCAGCAGACCCTGGACAGGGGGCGATGAAAAACTGTTTTTT. Its translation: CASRPWTGGDEKLFF.

This clone was seen once. The DNA for the CDR3 is TGCACCAGCAGCCAAGGGTCCCTACTAGCGGGAGAGACCCAGTACTTC. Protein product: CTSSQGSLLAGETQYF. This chain joins TRBV1 and TRBJ2-5; the table gives TRBD2 as D, unverified against the DNA. TRBV1 is an annotated pseudogene. The CDR3 is 16 amino acids.

The chain joins TRBV2 to TRBJ2-5; 9 bases match TRBD1. The CDR3 covers 15 residues. CDR1 and CDR2 from the germline V gene are SNHLY and FYNNEI. V dropped 3 bases and J dropped 6; count of bases not matched to a gene: 8. CDR3 residues: CASSEDRGSMKTQYF. CDR3 DNA: TGTGCCAGCAGTGAGGACAGGGGCTCGATGAAGACCCAGTACTTC.

The V gene is TRBV21-1, the J gene TRBJ2-4; TRBD1 is the table's D call and was not checked against the DNA. TRBV21-1 is a pseudogene. The CDR3 length is 17 residues. The CDR3 sequence: CASIPRGRFVDKNIQYF. The CDR3 nucleotides read TGTGCCAGCATCCCAAGGGGGCGCTTTGTTGACAAAAACATTCAGTACTTC.

This clone was counted once. The rearrangement links TRBV9 to TRBJ1-2; TRBD1 aligns across 9 bases. V lost 0 bases and J lost 12; bases outside the gene matches: 9. Germline CDR1 and CDR2: SGDLS and YYNGEE. This CDR3 has 14 amino acids. This CDR3 is CASSVGWTGAVHTF. The CDR3 DNA reads TGTGCCAGCAGCGTAGGATGGACAGGGGCCGTTCACACCTTC.

Only a few counts were recorded for this clone. The chain is built from TRBV7-2 and TRBJ2-1; D is possibly TRBD1 (6 bases). Trimming took 5 bases from V and 10 from J, leaving 15 bases between them. The CDR3 has 13 amino acids. Looked up from germline, CDR1 is SGHTA and CDR2 is FQGNSA. CDR3 bases: TGTGCCAGCAGCCCCGGACAGCTCGGGGAGCAGTTCTTC. Its protein is CASSPGQLGEQFF.

The genes are TRBV11-3 and TRBJ2-1, with D possibly TRBD1 on 6 matching bases. The germline CDR1 and CDR2 sequences are SGHNT and YENEEA. Deletions cut 5 bases from V and 5 bases from J, with 16 bases between. The CDR3 is 15 residues long. The CDR3 DNA sequence: TGTGCCAGCAGCCGAATAGGGGGATCCAACAATGAGCAGTTCTTC. Amino acid sequence: CASSRIGGSNNEQFF.

The rearrangement uses TRBV10-3 and TRBJ1-1, with TRBD1 matching 10 bases. V gave up 11 bases and J gave up 3 bases; unmatched junction bases: 15. The germline V gene encodes CDR1 ENHRY and CDR2 SYGVKD. This CDR3 is built from 16 residues. This CDR3 reads CASAVGTGEGYTEAFF. CDR3 nucleotides: TGTGCCTCAGCCGTGGGGACAGGGGAAGGGTACACTGAAGCTTTCTTT.

This clone showed up just a few times. The rearrangement joins TRBV5-1 to TRBJ2-2; D is perhaps TRBD2 (6 bases). The CDR3 has 14 residues. V was clipped by 2 bases and J by 14 bases, with 19 bases between them. Germline CDR1 and CDR2: SGHRS and YFSETQ. As DNA, the CDR3 is TGCGCCAGCAGCTTTGAGCCGACTAGTGTTGCTCTGTTTTTT. It translates to CASSFEPTSVALFF.

This clone came up a few times. This chain connects TRBV30 to TRBJ1-2; the match to TRBD1 covers 10 bases. CDR1 is GTSNPN, CDR2 SVGIG, per germline (reference sequence). V shed 3 bases, J shed 4 bases, and the junction held 2 bases outside the gene matches. There are 13 residues in the CDR3. The CDR3 DNA reads TGTGCCTGGAGCGGGACAGGGGCCTATGGCTACACCTTC. Amino acid sequence: CAWSGTGAYGYTF.

This clone has just a few counts. The rearrangement uses TRBV14 and TRBJ1-6; D uncertain. V lost 0 bases, J lost 0 bases, and 9 bases lay in between. Germline V gene data show CDR1 as SGHDN and CDR2 as FVKESK. The CDR3 runs 17 residues. CDR3 DNA sequence: TGTGCCAGCAGCCAAGATCTTCCCAGCTCCTATAATTCACCCCTCCACTTT. Translated: CASSQDLPSSYNSPLHF.

DNA for the CDR3: TGCGCCAGCAGCTTGGTGCCCGGAGGTATCGGTGAAAAACTGTTTTTT. It encodes CASSLVPGGIGEKLFF. The V and J genes are TRBV5-1 and TRBJ1-4; no clear D. CDR3 size: 16 residues. Germline CDR1 SGHRS, CDR2 YFSETQ. The V end was cut by 0 bases, the J end by 7 bases, with 16 bases between.

The V call is TRBV30, the J call TRBJ2-5; TRBD2 matches at 9 bases. CDR1 is GTSNPN and CDR2 is SVGIG in the germline V gene (reference sequence). V lost 5 bases, J lost 0 bases, and 4 bases stayed unmatched. The CDR3 sequence is 14 residues long. The CDR3 loop is CAWDSGGYQETQYF. CDR3 coding DNA: TGTGCCTGGGATAGCGGGGGATACCAAGAGACCCAGTACTTC.

This clone has only a few counts. The chain carries TRBV4-1 and TRBJ2-5; D is perhaps TRBD2 (5 bases). The ends were cut back, 2 bases at V and 4 bases at J, with 11 bases in the middle. The CDR3 has 14 amino acids. Germline V gene data show CDR1 as MGHRA and CDR2 as YSYEKL. CDR3 sequence reads: CASSQYLARETQYF. CDR3 nucleotide sequence: TGCGCCAGCAGCCAATACTTAGCGAGAGAGACCCAGTACTTC.

The chain uses TRBV6-5 and TRBJ1-5; TRBD1 agrees at 7 bases. CDR1 MNHEY and CDR2 SVGAGI come from the germline V gene. V shed 5 bases and J 7 bases; nucleotides not matched to a gene: 2. This CDR3 comprises 12 residues. CDR3 sequence (DNA): TGTGCCAGCAGTGCGGGACAGCAGCCCCAGCATTTT. Its translation is CASSAGQQPQHF.

On this clone: The junction departs from germline at one end; a sequencing error may be responsible. The chain recombines TRBV10-3 with TRBJ1-2; D ambiguous. From germline, CDR1 is ENHRY and CDR2 SYGVKD. The length of the CDR3 is 14 residues. The CDR3 loop is CASSYSRANYGYTF. In DNA form, the CDR3 reads TGTGCCAGCAGTTACTCGAGGGCTAACTATGGCTACACCTTC.

The chain combines TRBV29-1 with TRBJ1-2; 8 positions agree with TRBD1. V trimming: 4 bases; J trimming: 3 bases; junction bases outside the gene matches: 4. The CDR3 totals 13 residues. CDR1 and CDR2 from the germline V gene are SQVTM and ANQGSEA. The CDR3 protein is CSVVAGGDYGYTF. For the CDR3, the DNA is TGCAGCGTTGTCGCAGGGGGCGACTATGGCTACACCTTC.

The V gene is TRBV5-1, the J gene TRBJ2-5, with 12 bases matching TRBD1. The germline V gene encodes CDR1 SGHRS and CDR2 YFSETQ. The CDR3 spans 17 residues. Germline trimming cut 4 bases from V and 6 bases from J; bases unmatched to any gene: 13. The CDR3: CASSLFSGQGAVKTQYF. CDR3 in DNA: TGCGCCAGCAGCCTCTTTTCGGGACAGGGGGCAGTGAAGACCCAGTACTTC.

The rearrangement uses TRBV7-9 and TRBJ2-1; D not resolved. The CDR3 consists of 16 residues. Germline CDR1 and CDR2: SEHNR and FQNEAQ (reference sequence). The ends were cut back, 4 bases at V and 5 bases at J, with 18 bases in the middle. The CDR3 coding sequence is TGTGCCAGCAGCTCTCATGGGGTGGGGTTTGACAATGAGCAGTTCTTC. This translates into CASSSHGVGFDNEQFF.

This clone was seen repeatedly, ten times or more. The chain is built from TRBV5-5 and TRBJ2-3; 8 bases map to TRBD2. The germline gives CDR1 SGHKS, CDR2 YYEKEE (reference sequence). The length of the CDR3 is 15 residues. Trimming removed 2 bases from V and 3 bases from J; junction bases left unmatched: 5. The CDR3, as DNA: TGTGCCAGCAGCTTAATGAGCGGGAGAACAGATACGCAGTATTTT. This sequence encodes CASSLMSGRTDTQYF.